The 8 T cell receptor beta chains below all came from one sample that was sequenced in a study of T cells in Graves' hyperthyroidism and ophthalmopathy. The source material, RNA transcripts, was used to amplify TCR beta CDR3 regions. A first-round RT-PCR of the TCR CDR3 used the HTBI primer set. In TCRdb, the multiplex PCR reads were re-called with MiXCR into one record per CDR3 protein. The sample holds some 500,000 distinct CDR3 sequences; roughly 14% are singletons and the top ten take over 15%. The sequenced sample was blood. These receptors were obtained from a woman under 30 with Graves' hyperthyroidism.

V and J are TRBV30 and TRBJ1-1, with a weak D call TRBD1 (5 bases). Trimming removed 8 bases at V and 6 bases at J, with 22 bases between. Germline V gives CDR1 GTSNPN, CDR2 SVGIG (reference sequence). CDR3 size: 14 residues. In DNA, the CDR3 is TGTGCCACAAACGCGGCGGGGCGGTATTCTGAAGCTTTCTTT. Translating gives CATNAAGRYSEAFF.

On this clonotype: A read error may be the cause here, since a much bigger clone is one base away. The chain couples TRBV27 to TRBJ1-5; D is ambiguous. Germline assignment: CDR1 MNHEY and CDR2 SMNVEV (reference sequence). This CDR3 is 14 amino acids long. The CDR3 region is CASNEIGGNQSQHF. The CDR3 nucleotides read TGTGCCAGCAATGAGATCGGTGGAAATCAGTCCCAGCATTTT.

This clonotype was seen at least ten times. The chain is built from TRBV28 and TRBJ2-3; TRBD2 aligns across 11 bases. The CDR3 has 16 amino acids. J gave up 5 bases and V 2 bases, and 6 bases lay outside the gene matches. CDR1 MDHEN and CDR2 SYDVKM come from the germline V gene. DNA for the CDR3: TGTGCCAGCAGTTTAGTAGCGGGAGGGAAGTTAGATACGCAGTATTTT. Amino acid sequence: CASSLVAGGKLDTQYF.

In nucleotides, the CDR3 is TGTGCCAGCAGTTACTCGATTTTTGGTAGTCGAGAGACCCAGTACTTC. The encoded protein is CASSYSIFGSRETQYF. The chain links TRBV6-5 to TRBJ2-5; no reliable D call. This CDR3 has 16 amino acids. Between the trimmed V and J ends, which lost 0 bases and 4 bases, there was a span of 15 bases. Germline CDR1 and CDR2: MNHEY and SVGAGI.

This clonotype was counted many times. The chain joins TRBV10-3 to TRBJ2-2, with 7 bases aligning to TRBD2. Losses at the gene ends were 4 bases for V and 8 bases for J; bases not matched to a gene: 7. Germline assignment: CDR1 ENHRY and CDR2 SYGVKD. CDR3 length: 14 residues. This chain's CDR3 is CAISGLAGEGELFF. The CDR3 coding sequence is TGTGCCATCAGTGGACTAGCCGGAGAAGGGGAGCTGTTTTTT.

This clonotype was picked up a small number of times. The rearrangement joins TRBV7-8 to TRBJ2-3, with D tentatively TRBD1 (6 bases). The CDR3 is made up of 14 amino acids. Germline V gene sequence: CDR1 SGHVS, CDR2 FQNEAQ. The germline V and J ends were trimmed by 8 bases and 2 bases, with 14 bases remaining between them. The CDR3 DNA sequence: TGTGCCAGCCGGGAAAACAGGGCCACAGATACGCAGTATTTT. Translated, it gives CASRENRATDTQYF.

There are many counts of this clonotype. The CDR3 region has the DNA TGTGCCAGCAGTTTGCAGGGGACCATGAACACTGAAGCTTTCTTT. Encoded protein: CASSLQGTMNTEAFF. This rearrangement joins TRBV12-3 or TRBV12-4 to TRBJ1-1, with D tentatively TRBD1 (6 bases). Deletions cut 3 bases from V and 0 bases from J, with 11 bases between. This CDR3 has 15 amino acids.

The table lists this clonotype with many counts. The CDR3 sequence is CAISGERNSPLHF. The CDR3 DNA sequence: TGTGCCATCAGTGGGGAAAGAAATTCACCCCTCCACTTT. The chain recombines TRBV10-3 with TRBJ1-6; D is unclear. V gave up 4 bases and J gave up 7 bases, with 8 bases separating them. There are 13 residues in the CDR3. CDR1 ENHRY and CDR2 SYGVKD come from the germline V gene.